These T cell receptor beta chains were read from a single sample in a study of cytomegalovirus exposure and HLA in healthy donors. This table comes from immunoSEQ multiplex PCR, and its TCRdb copy is limited to in-frame clones, with some not included. The data contain under 90,000 clones, roughly 80% of them singletons. Sequencing used PBMCs. The receptors derive from a man aged 40-49 years in good health and CMV-seronegative. The CDR3 runs from the conserved cysteine through the conserved F or W. Fields, in order: CDR3 length, clone size, J gene, D gene, V gene, CDR3 DNA, CDR3 protein. The D gene is left open where the match is weak. Rows give clone size only sometimes, using once, few, many, or a class for an expanded clone.

len: 15; abundance: .; j_gene: TRBJ1-5; d_gene: TRBD1; v_gene: TRBV4-2; CDR3nt: TGTGCCAGCAGCCAAGCACAGGGGGCCGATCAGCCCCAGCATTTT; CDR3aa: CASSQAQGADQPQHF
len: 16; abundance: few; j_gene: TRBJ1-1; d_gene: .; v_gene: TRBV19; CDR3nt: TGTGCCAGTAGACCTGGTTGGGGTGGACAGAACACTGAAGCTTTCTTT; CDR3aa: CASRPGWGGQNTEAFF
len: 13; abundance: few; j_gene: TRBJ2-7; d_gene: TRBD1; v_gene: TRBV5-4; CDR3nt: TGTGCCAGCAGCCGACAGGGGAGTCACGAGCAGTACTTC; CDR3aa: CASSRQGSHEQYF
len: 14; abundance: few; j_gene: TRBJ2-7; d_gene: TRBD2; v_gene: TRBV6-6; CDR3nt: TGTGCCAGCAGCCTCGGACTAGACTTCAACGAGCAGTACTTC; CDR3aa: CASSLGLDFNEQYF
len: 14; abundance: .; j_gene: TRBJ2-7; d_gene: TRBD2; v_gene: TRBV27; CDR3nt: TGTGCCAGCAGTTCACTAGCGGGAGTGGGTGAGCAGTACTTC; CDR3aa: CASSSLAGVGEQYF
len: 14; abundance: .; j_gene: TRBJ2-1; d_gene: .; v_gene: TRBV6-1; CDR3nt: TGTGCCAGCAGTGTAGCTCTGGAGGGGTATGAGCAGTTCTTC; CDR3aa: CASSVALEGYEQFF
len: 14; abundance: .; j_gene: TRBJ2-5; d_gene: .; v_gene: TRBV2; CDR3nt: TGTGCCAGCAGGAAGGGGCCTAACCAAGAGACCCAGTACTTC; CDR3aa: CASRKGPNQETQYF
len: 14; abundance: .; j_gene: TRBJ1-1; d_gene: TRBD1; v_gene: TRBV6-5; CDR3nt: TGTGCCAGCAGAAAGAGCGACAGGGCTGCTGAAGCTTTCTTT; CDR3aa: CASRKSDRAAEAFF
len: 14; abundance: .; j_gene: TRBJ1-2; d_gene: TRBD1; v_gene: TRBV28; CDR3nt: TGTGCCAGCTATGGACAGGGGACTAACTATGGCTACACCTTC; CDR3aa: CASYGQGTNYGYTF
len: 12; abundance: once; j_gene: TRBJ1-1; d_gene: .; v_gene: TRBV11-2; CDR3nt: TGTGCCAGCAGCTTTGAGTACACTGAAGCTTTCTTT; CDR3aa: CASSFEYTEAFF
len: 15; abundance: once; j_gene: TRBJ2-2; d_gene: TRBD1; v_gene: TRBV5-1; CDR3nt: TGCGCCAGCAGCTTACGGACAGGGCGGACCGGGGAGCTGTTTTTT; CDR3aa: CASSLRTGRTGELFF
len: 14; abundance: .; j_gene: TRBJ2-7; d_gene: .; v_gene: TRBV7-9; CDR3nt: TGTGCCAGCAGCCCCAGGACAGCTTTCTACGAGCAGTACTTC; CDR3aa: CASSPRTAFYEQYF
len: 13; abundance: .; j_gene: TRBJ1-1; d_gene: .; v_gene: TRBV18; CDR3nt: TGTGCCAGCTCACCTTTCGGAGGGGATCAAGCTTTCTTT; CDR3aa: CASSPFGGDQAFF
len: 15; abundance: once; j_gene: TRBJ2-1; d_gene: TRBD1; v_gene: TRBV9; CDR3nt: TGTGCCAGCAGCGTAGGGACAGGGCAGTACAATGAGCAGTTCTTC; CDR3aa: CASSVGTGQYNEQFF
len: 13; abundance: .; j_gene: TRBJ2-5; d_gene: TRBD1; v_gene: TRBV28; CDR3nt: TGTGCCAGCAGTTATACAGGGGTGGAGACCCAGTACTTC; CDR3aa: CASSYTGVETQYF
len: 18; abundance: .; j_gene: TRBJ1-5; d_gene: .; v_gene: TRBV27; CDR3nt: TGTGCCAGCGCGCCCCTCCAGGGTATACTATATAGCAATCAGCCCCAGCATTTT; CDR3aa: CASAPLQGILYSNQPQHF
len: 16; abundance: .; j_gene: TRBJ2-1; d_gene: TRBD2; v_gene: TRBV5-6; CDR3nt: TGTGCCAGCAGCTTGGGATTCGTGGGAGGGGTCAATGAGCAGTTCTTC; CDR3aa: CASSLGFVGGVNEQFF
len: 16; abundance: .; j_gene: TRBJ2-5; d_gene: TRBD2; v_gene: TRBV27; CDR3nt: TGTGCCAGCAGTGGGACTAGGATTTCCCCCCGGGAGACCCAGTACTTC; CDR3aa: CASSGTRISPRETQYF
len: 12; abundance: .; j_gene: TRBJ2-1; d_gene: .; v_gene: TRBV15; CDR3nt: TGTGCCACCAGCAGCAGTTACAATGAGCAGTTCTTC; CDR3aa: CATSSSYNEQFF
len: 11; abundance: .; j_gene: TRBJ1-1; d_gene: .; v_gene: TRBV11-2; CDR3nt: TGTGCCAGCAGCAATACGGTCACAGCTTTCTTT; CDR3aa: CASSNTVTAFF
len: 12; abundance: .; j_gene: TRBJ2-3; d_gene: .; v_gene: TRBV6-1; CDR3nt: TGTGCCAGCAGTGAACAGGGGAATACGCAGTATTTT; CDR3aa: CASSEQGNTQYF
len: 16; abundance: .; j_gene: TRBJ1-5; d_gene: .; v_gene: TRBV19; CDR3nt: TGTGCCAGTAGTATAGTGTCCCGCGGAGGCCATCAGCCCCAGCATTTT; CDR3aa: CASSIVSRGGHQPQHF
len: 16; abundance: .; j_gene: TRBJ1-1; d_gene: TRBD1; v_gene: TRBV4-1; CDR3nt: TGCGCCAGCAGCCGGAACCCGGGACAGGGGACCACTGAAGCTTTCTTT; CDR3aa: CASSRNPGQGTTEAFF
len: 15; abundance: .; j_gene: TRBJ1-2; d_gene: .; v_gene: TRBV5-1; CDR3nt: TGCGCCAGCAGCTTAACAAACACAGGGTTAGATGGCTACACCTTC; CDR3aa: CASSLTNTGLDGYTF
len: 17; abundance: .; j_gene: TRBJ2-2; d_gene: .; v_gene: TRBV10-2; CDR3nt: TGCGCCAGCAGTGAGTTAGGACAGGGAGGGATGACCGGGGAGCTGTTTTTT; CDR3aa: CASSELGQGGMTGELFF
len: 17; abundance: .; j_gene: TRBJ1-1; d_gene: TRBD1; v_gene: TRBV19; CDR3nt: TGTGCCAGTAGTTTAGGGACAGGGCAGGCTTTGAACACTGAAGCTTTCTTT; CDR3aa: CASSLGTGQALNTEAFF
len: 20; abundance: once; j_gene: TRBJ2-2; d_gene: TRBD2; v_gene: TRBV19; CDR3nt: TGTGCCAGTAGTCGAGGACTAGCGGGAGGGTACACTCGGAACACCGGGGAGCTGTTTTTT; CDR3aa: CASSRGLAGGYTRNTGELFF
len: 17; abundance: .; j_gene: TRBJ1-2; d_gene: .; v_gene: TRBV13; CDR3nt: TGTGCCAGCAGCTACTCACGGGTGGGGGGACGGTTGTATGGCTACACCTTC; CDR3aa: CASSYSRVGGRLYGYTF
len: 13; abundance: .; j_gene: TRBJ1-5; d_gene: .; v_gene: TRBV7-8; CDR3nt: TGTGCCAGCACACGGGGTAGCAATCAGCCCCAGCATTTT; CDR3aa: CASTRGSNQPQHF
len: 16; abundance: .; j_gene: TRBJ2-5; d_gene: TRBD2; v_gene: TRBV2; CDR3nt: TGTGCCAGCAGGCCACCCGGGGCTAGCGGCCAAGAGACCCAGTACTTC; CDR3aa: CASRPPGASGQETQYF
len: 16; abundance: .; j_gene: TRBJ1-4; d_gene: .; v_gene: TRBV5-1; CDR3nt: TGCGCCAGCAGAAGAGGAGGATCAACTACTAATGAAAAACTGTTTTTT; CDR3aa: CASRRGGSTTNEKLFF
len: 14; abundance: .; j_gene: TRBJ1-3; d_gene: .; v_gene: TRBV6-1; CDR3nt: TGTGCCAGCACCCCTCAGGTGTCTGGAAACACCATATATTTT; CDR3aa: CASTPQVSGNTIYF
len: 14; abundance: once; j_gene: TRBJ2-5; d_gene: .; v_gene: TRBV6-1; CDR3nt: TGTGCCACCAGGGGGGGACCCGGACGAGAGACCCAGTACTTC; CDR3aa: CATRGGPGRETQYF
len: 14; abundance: .; j_gene: TRBJ1-5; d_gene: TRBD1; v_gene: TRBV19; CDR3nt: TGTGCCAGTACCAAGGACAGGTTCAATCAGCCCCAGCATTTT; CDR3aa: CASTKDRFNQPQHF
len: 14; abundance: once; j_gene: TRBJ1-6; d_gene: TRBD1; v_gene: TRBV6-4; CDR3nt: TGTGCCAGCAGTGCGGACAGGAGCAATTCACCCCTCCACTTT; CDR3aa: CASSADRSNSPLHF
len: 15; abundance: .; j_gene: TRBJ2-1; d_gene: TRBD2; v_gene: TRBV30; CDR3nt: TGTGCCTGGAGTAAAAAGGGACTAGCAGACAATGAGCAGTTCTTC; CDR3aa: CAWSKKGLADNEQFF
len: 13; abundance: .; j_gene: TRBJ1-2; d_gene: .; v_gene: TRBV19; CDR3nt: TGTGCCAGTAACCAGGGGCTGGTCCATGGCTACACCTTC; CDR3aa: CASNQGLVHGYTF
len: 14; abundance: .; j_gene: TRBJ1-2; d_gene: .; v_gene: TRBV6-5; CDR3nt: TGTGCCAGCAGCCGCGCACAGACTAACTATGGCTACACCTTC; CDR3aa: CASSRAQTNYGYTF
len: 17; abundance: .; j_gene: TRBJ1-2; d_gene: .; v_gene: TRBV28; CDR3nt: TGTGCCAGCAGTTATACAGGCCCGCGCTTATTATCCTATGGCTACACCTTC; CDR3aa: CASSYTGPRLLSYGYTF
len: 15; abundance: once; j_gene: TRBJ1-2; d_gene: .; v_gene: TRBV9; CDR3nt: TGTGCCAGCAGCGTAGGGGTACGAGCAGGGGTTGGCTACACCTTC; CDR3aa: CASSVGVRAGVGYTF
len: 15; abundance: .; j_gene: TRBJ1-5; d_gene: TRBD1; v_gene: TRBV27; CDR3nt: TGTGCCAGCAGTGACGGACAGGGCAGCAATCAGCCCCAGCATTTT; CDR3aa: CASSDGQGSNQPQHF
len: 17; abundance: once; j_gene: TRBJ1-1; d_gene: .; v_gene: TRBV5-1; CDR3nt: TGCGCCAGCAGCATGGACGGGGGGCGACAGATGAACACTGAAGCTTTCTTT; CDR3aa: CASSMDGGRQMNTEAFF
len: 13; abundance: .; j_gene: TRBJ1-2; d_gene: .; v_gene: TRBV19; CDR3nt: TGTGCCAGTAACGTCAGGGGCGGCTATGGCTACACCTTC; CDR3aa: CASNVRGGYGYTF
len: 14; abundance: .; j_gene: TRBJ1-2; d_gene: TRBD1; v_gene: TRBV19; CDR3nt: TGTGCCAGTAGTAGAGCTTCGGGACAGCGTGGCTACACCTTC; CDR3aa: CASSRASGQRGYTF
len: 15; abundance: .; j_gene: TRBJ1-4; d_gene: TRBD1; v_gene: TRBV18; CDR3nt: TGTGCCAGCTCATCCGGACAGGGATCCGGTGAAAAACTGTTTTTT; CDR3aa: CASSSGQGSGEKLFF
len: 15; abundance: once; j_gene: TRBJ1-3; d_gene: .; v_gene: TRBV5-6; CDR3nt: TGTGCCAGCAGCCCCACCGGGGGGGCTTGGAGCACCATATATTTT; CDR3aa: CASSPTGGAWSTIYF
len: 17; abundance: .; j_gene: TRBJ2-3; d_gene: .; v_gene: TRBV7-6; CDR3nt: TGTGCCAGCAGCTTAGGAGCCGCGGGGCCCCCCACAGATACGCAGTATTTT; CDR3aa: CASSLGAAGPPTDTQYF
len: 13; abundance: .; j_gene: TRBJ1-1; d_gene: .; v_gene: TRBV6-1; CDR3nt: TGTGCCAGCAGTGAAGGGGGCTGGACTGAAGCTTTCTTT; CDR3aa: CASSEGGWTEAFF
len: 15; abundance: .; j_gene: TRBJ1-2; d_gene: TRBD1; v_gene: TRBV9; CDR3nt: TGTGCCAGCAGCGTAGCTTGGGGACCGGGACAGGGAAGATTCTTC; CDR3aa: CASSVAWGPGQGRFF
len: 14; abundance: .; j_gene: TRBJ1-3; d_gene: .; v_gene: TRBV6-5; CDR3nt: TGTGCCAGCAGTTACGAGCGGCAGGCAAACACCATATATTTT; CDR3aa: CASSYERQANTIYF
len: 16; abundance: few; j_gene: TRBJ1-5; d_gene: TRBD1; v_gene: TRBV2; CDR3nt: TGTGCCAGCAGTGAACAGGGACAGGGGTCTTCTGTGCCCCAGCATTTT; CDR3aa: CASSEQGQGSSVPQHF
len: 11; abundance: .; j_gene: TRBJ1-1; d_gene: .; v_gene: TRBV30; CDR3nt: TGTGCCTGGAAAGGGGGCACTGAAGCTTTCTTT; CDR3aa: CAWKGGTEAFF
len: 14; abundance: .; j_gene: TRBJ2-7; d_gene: TRBD1; v_gene: TRBV7-9; CDR3nt: TGTGCCAGCCGCCCCCCGGGACAGGGTTACGAGCAGTACTTC; CDR3aa: CASRPPGQGYEQYF
len: 15; abundance: .; j_gene: TRBJ2-7; d_gene: .; v_gene: TRBV21-1; CDR3nt: TGTGCCAGCAGCGTATATACCAGAAATTTCTACGAGCAGTACTTC; CDR3aa: CASSVYTRNFYEQYF
len: 12; abundance: .; j_gene: TRBJ2-7; d_gene: .; v_gene: TRBV21-1; CDR3nt: TGTGCCAGCCCCGGACAGGGGTACGAGCAGTACTTC; CDR3aa: CASPGQGYEQYF
len: 13; abundance: .; j_gene: TRBJ2-5; d_gene: .; v_gene: TRBV6-1; CDR3nt: TGTGCCAGCAGTGGACAGGTTCAAGAGACCCAGTACTTC; CDR3aa: CASSGQVQETQYF